The 27 T cell receptor beta chains listed next were all sequenced from one sample in a study of cytomegalovirus exposure and HLA in healthy donors. Primers for the PCR totalled 60 Vbeta and 13 Jbeta. Here immunoSEQ multiplex PCR was the method, and the copy in TCRdb shows in-frame clones only, minus some. This sample has approximately 200,000 clones, with 70% to 75% found just once. The specimen was PBMCs. The receptors stem from a man aged 25 to 40 in good health and CMV-seropositive.

The rearrangement joins TRBV6-5 to TRBJ2-1, with D perhaps TRBD1 (6 bases). The CDR3 is 14 amino acids. The V and J ends lost 6 bases and 4 bases respectively, with 13 bases between them. Germline V CDR1 and CDR2: MNHEY, SVGAGI. CDR3: CASSVGGAYNEQFF. CDR3 bases: TGTGCCAGCAGCGTAGGGGGTGCTTACAATGAGCAGTTCTTC.

The chain uses TRBV27 and TRBJ1-4; perhaps TRBD1 as D (5 bases). Looked up from germline, CDR1 is MNHEY and CDR2 is SMNVEV (reference sequence). V lost 5 bases and J 8 bases, leaving 12 bases between the germline ends. This CDR3 has 13 residues. The DNA of the CDR3 is TGTGCCAGCAGTCGGCAGGGAAGCGAAAAACTGTTTTTT. Encoded protein: CASSRQGSEKLFF.

This clone was detected only a few times. The chain uses TRBV25-1 and TRBJ2-5, with D possibly TRBD1 on 6 matching bases. Looked up from germline, CDR1 is MGHDK and CDR2 is SYGVNS. This CDR3 contains 15 residues. V was shortened by 2 bases and J by 5 bases, with 15 bases between the two germline ends. CDR3 DNA: TGTGCCAGCAGTGAAAGGGCGAGGGGGACCGAGACCCAGTACTTC. It codes for CASSERARGTETQYF.

V gene TRBV5-4 combines with J gene TRBJ2-1, with D possibly TRBD2 on 6 matching bases. The CDR3 extends over 17 amino acids. The ends were cut back, 4 bases at V and 0 bases at J, with 17 bases in the middle. Germline loops: CDR1 SGHNT, CDR2 YYREEE (reference sequence). CDR3 sequence reads: CASSKGSGSSSYNEQFF. CDR3 in DNA: TGTGCCAGCAGCAAAGGTAGCGGAAGTAGCTCCTACAATGAGCAGTTCTTC.

This clone occurred a few times. For the CDR3, the DNA is TGTGCCAGCAGCTTGGACAGGGGAACTTTTTGGGAGCAGTACTTC. Translation: CASSLDRGTFWEQYF. The gene calls are TRBV5-6 and TRBJ2-7, with 7 bases aligning to TRBD1. This CDR3 comprises 15 residues. V trimming: 0 bases; J trimming: 7 bases; junction bases outside the gene matches: 10. The germline V gene has CDR1 SGHDT and CDR2 YYEEEE.

The gene calls are TRBV7-2 and TRBJ2-7; D remains ambiguous. The CDR3 loop spans 15 amino acids. Germline assignment: CDR1 SGHTA and CDR2 FQGNSA. The V end was cut by 2 bases, the J end by 1 base, with 12 bases between. The CDR3 nucleotides are TGTGCCAGCAGCTTAAGTGTAGAGGTTTCCTACGAGCAGTACTTC. Translation: CASSLSVEVSYEQYF.

V usage is TRBV11-3 and J usage is TRBJ1-5, with unresolved D. CDR1 is SGHNT and CDR2 is YENEEA in the germline V gene. V lost 4 bases to trimming and J lost 0 bases, with 10 bases between them. This CDR3 is built from 15 residues. CDR3 DNA sequence: TGTGCCAGCAGCTCCCTAGTTGGTAGCAATCAGCCCCAGCATTTT. This translates into CASSSLVGSNQPQHF.

The J gene is TRBJ2-3, the V gene TRBV5-1, with 7 bases that match TRBD2. Germline CDR1 and CDR2: SGHRS and YFSETQ. This CDR3 is built from 19 residues. Unmatched junction bases numbered 14, after V lost 0 bases and J lost 1 base. CDR3 in DNA: TGCGCCAGCAGCTTGGAGGGCCGCCGGGGAGGGACGGGCACAGATACGCAGTATTTT. It encodes CASSLEGRRGGTGTDTQYF.

The CDR3 loop reads CASSLVASPADTQYF. The CDR3 DNA reads TGCGCCAGCAGCTTGGTGGCCTCCCCCGCAGATACGCAGTATTTT. This chain uses TRBV5-1 with TRBJ2-3; D gene uncertain. The CDR3 sequence is 15 residues long. V gave up 0 bases and J gave up 4 bases, with 12 bases separating them. Germline assignment: CDR1 SGHRS and CDR2 YFSETQ.

The chain recombines TRBV18 with TRBJ1-1; 12 bases match TRBD1. V lost 0 bases to trimming and J lost 4 bases; unmatched junction nucleotides: 3. This CDR3 contains 16 residues. Germline CDR1 KGHSH, CDR2 LQKENI. CDR3 coding DNA: TGTGCCAGCTCACCACCCGGGACAGGGGGCGGCACTGAAGCTTTCTTT. The encoded protein is CASSPPGTGGGTEAFF.

V is TRBV30 and J is TRBJ1-1; D call uncertain. Between the trimmed V and J ends, which lost 3 bases and 0 bases, there was a span of 17 bases. Germline lookup yields CDR1 GTSNPN and CDR2 SVGIG (reference sequence). The CDR3 sequence is 16 residues long. CDR3 residues: CAWSPGPSAVNTEAFF. CDR3 bases: TGTGCCTGGAGCCCGGGTCCCAGCGCGGTGAACACTGAAGCTTTCTTT.

The chain combines TRBV5-4 with TRBJ1-1, with 10 bases identical to TRBD1. Trimming removed 4 bases from V and 1 base from J; junction bases left unmatched: 7. This CDR3 comprises 16 residues. Germline values: CDR1 SGHNT, CDR2 YYREEE (reference sequence). The DNA of the CDR3 is TGTGCCAGCAGCCTTGGGACAGGGGTACGGAACACTGAAGCTTTCTTT. This codes for CASSLGTGVRNTEAFF.

The chain recombines TRBV28 with TRBJ2-1; D is unclear. The V gene lost 4 bases and the J gene lost 4 bases, with 14 bases spanning the gap. The germline CDR1 and CDR2 sequences are MDHEN and SYDVKM. The length of the CDR3 is 15 residues. CDR3 bases: TGTGCCAGCAGTTCTTACTTGAGCCCTTACAATGAGCAGTTCTTC. This sequence encodes CASSSYLSPYNEQFF.

The table lists this clone with a count of one. This chain links TRBV27 with TRBJ1-1; tentatively, D is TRBD1 (6 bases). The CDR3 runs 16 residues. The V gene lost 5 bases and the J gene lost 1 base, with 17 bases spanning the gap. Germline CDR1 reads MNHEY; CDR2 reads SMNVEV (reference sequence). In DNA, the CDR3 is TGTGCCAGCAGTCTGGTCGCTCGGGGACAGAACACTGAAGCTTTCTTT. Protein sequence: CASSLVARGQNTEAFF.

This clone was detected once. This chain links TRBV9 with TRBJ2-1; 11 bases are a match to TRBD2. CDR1 SGDLS and CDR2 YYNGEE come from the germline V gene. The length of the CDR3 is 14 residues. Trimming removed 6 bases from V and 7 bases from J; junction bases left unmatched: 6. Here the CDR3 reads CASNLAGGRNEQFF. Here the CDR3 DNA reads TGTGCCAGCAACCTAGCGGGGGGCCGGAATGAGCAGTTCTTC.

The genes are TRBV6-1 and TRBJ2-1; TRBD2 agrees at 15 bases. Germline-derived CDR1 and CDR2 are MNHNS and SASEGT. V dropped 7 bases and J dropped 12; count of bases not matched to a gene: 7. The CDR3 has 14 residues. The CDR3 spells CASIGLAGGSRQFF. In DNA, the CDR3 is TGTGCCAGCATCGGACTAGCGGGAGGGAGTCGGCAGTTCTTC.

This sequence joins TRBV28 and TRBJ2-4, with 8 bases that match TRBD1. The CDR3 loop spans 14 amino acids. In germline, CDR1 is MDHEN, CDR2 SYDVKM. V lost 4 bases to trimming and J lost 4 bases; unmatched junction nucleotides: 3. In DNA, the CDR3 is TGTGCCAGCAGTTCGGGACAGGTAAAAAACATTCAGTACTTC. It encodes CASSSGQVKNIQYF.

The rearrangement joins TRBV27 to TRBJ2-7; 9 nucleotides align to TRBD1. V shed 2 bases, J shed 2 bases, and the junction held 7 bases outside the gene matches. The CDR3 has 16 residues. Germline lookup yields CDR1 MNHEY and CDR2 SMNVEV (reference sequence). The chain's CDR3 is CASSLMGQGVAYEQYF. The CDR3 bases are TGTGCCAGCAGTTTAATGGGACAGGGCGTAGCCTACGAGCAGTACTTC.

The rearrangement uses TRBV27 and TRBJ2-3, with a tentative D call TRBD2 (6 bases). This CDR3 has 16 residues. V was pared by 2 bases and J by 3 bases, with 15 bases between. Germline V gives CDR1 MNHEY, CDR2 SMNVEV (reference sequence). The CDR3 here is CASSLNFGTGTDTQYF. CDR3 DNA: TGTGCCAGCAGTTTAAACTTCGGGACTGGAACAGATACGCAGTATTTT.

The gene calls are TRBV5-1 and TRBJ2-5; 7 positions agree with TRBD2. The junction had 0 bases not matched to a gene; V was cut back by 4 bases and J by 0 bases. The CDR3 contains 13 residues. Germline V gene data show CDR1 as SGHRS and CDR2 as YFSETQ. The CDR3 nucleotides are TGCGCCAGCAGCCGGGGGGACCAAGAGACCCAGTACTTC. It is translated as CASSRGDQETQYF.

V and J are TRBV28 and TRBJ1-2; TRBD1 matches at 8 bases. The trim removed 5 bases at V and 10 bases at J, leaving 3 bases unmatched. CDR3 length equals 11 residues. Germline CDR1 and CDR2: MDHEN and SYDVKM. For the CDR3, the DNA is TGTGCCAGCAGTACGGACAGGGACTACACCTTC. It translates to CASSTDRDYTF.

This rearrangement joins TRBV4-3 to TRBJ2-3; maybe TRBD2 (6 bases). The V and J ends lost 1 base and 5 bases respectively, with 19 bases between them. CDR1 is LGHNA and CDR2 is YSLEER in the germline V gene. The CDR3 extends over 17 amino acids. CDR3 nucleotide sequence: TGCGCCAGCAGCCAAGGTTGGAGGGACGGGAGTGAAGATACGCAGTATTTT. Translating gives CASSQGWRDGSEDTQYF.

This sequence joins TRBV5-4 and TRBJ2-5, with TRBD1 as a possible D gene (7 bases). Germline V gives CDR1 SGHNT, CDR2 YYREEE (reference sequence). V was clipped by 3 bases and J by 7 bases, with 19 bases between them. The CDR3 is made up of 15 amino acids. The CDR3 DNA reads as TGTGCCAGCAGCTCCAACAGGGGCCTGGGGGGGACCCAGTACTTC. It translates to CASSSNRGLGGTQYF.

The rearrangement joins TRBV5-1 to TRBJ1-6; D is uncertain. CDR1 and CDR2 (germline): SGHRS, YFSETQ. V was clipped by 4 bases and J by 0 bases, with 8 bases between them. The CDR3 has 15 residues. The CDR3 sequence: CASSPGSSYNSPLHF. The CDR3 nucleotides read TGCGCCAGCAGCCCTGGTAGCTCCTATAATTCACCCCTCCACTTT.

This clone has a handful of counts. This CDR3 is CASSLSSGSTTYEQYF. CDR3 nucleotides: TGTGCCAGCAGTTTATCGAGCGGGAGTACCACCTACGAGCAGTACTTC. The chain has TRBV27 and TRBJ2-7; 8 bases match TRBD2. Per germline, CDR1 MNHEY and CDR2 SMNVEV (reference sequence). The CDR3 loop spans 16 amino acids. Trimming took 0 bases from V and 2 from J; bases not matched to a gene: 6.

The chain is built from TRBV7-2 and TRBJ1-1; TRBD1 matches 7 bases. The CDR3 length is 15 residues. Germline V gene sequence: CDR1 SGHTA, CDR2 FQGNSA. V gave up 5 bases and J gave up 2 bases; unmatched junction bases: 8. CDR3 coding DNA: TGTGCCAGCAGCAGCCAGACAGGGCTCAACACTGAAGCTTTCTTT. Its protein product is CASSSQTGLNTEAFF.

The V and J genes are TRBV4-2 and TRBJ2-1; D possibly corresponds to TRBD2 (5 bases). This CDR3 is 15 amino acids long. Trimming removed 1 base at V and 5 bases at J, with 12 bases between. Germline V gene data show CDR1 as LGHNA and CDR2 as YNFKEQ. The CDR3 coding sequence is TGTGCCAGCAGCCAAGGTAGTAGCGATAACAATGAGCAGTTCTTC. Translation: CASSQGSSDNNEQFF.